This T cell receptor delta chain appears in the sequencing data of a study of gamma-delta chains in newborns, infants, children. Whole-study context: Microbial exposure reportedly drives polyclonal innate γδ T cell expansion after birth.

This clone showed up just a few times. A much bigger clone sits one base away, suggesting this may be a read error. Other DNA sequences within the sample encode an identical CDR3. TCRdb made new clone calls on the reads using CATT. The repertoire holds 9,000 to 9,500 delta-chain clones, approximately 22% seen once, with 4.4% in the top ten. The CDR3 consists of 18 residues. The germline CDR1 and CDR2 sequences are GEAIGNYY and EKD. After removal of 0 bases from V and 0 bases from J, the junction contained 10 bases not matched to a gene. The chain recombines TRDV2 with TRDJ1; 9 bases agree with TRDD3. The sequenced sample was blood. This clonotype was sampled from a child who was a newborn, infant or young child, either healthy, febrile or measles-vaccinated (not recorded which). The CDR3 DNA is TGTGCCTGTGACACCCTACTGGGGGACACGAAGTACACCGATAAACTCATCTTT. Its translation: CACDTLLGDTKYTDKLIF.